A single sample is the source of the 26 T cell receptor beta chains below, sequenced in a study of control samples from healthy donors and cancer patients. Some clones are missing from TCRdb's copy, which holds only in-frame ones; the method was immunoSEQ multiplex PCR. The data show tens of thousands of clones, around 90% seen once. The specimen sequenced was blood. All receptors derive from a woman in her seventies in good health.

This rearrangement joins TRBV5-1 to TRBJ2-6; D remains ambiguous. The germline V gene has CDR1 SGHRS and CDR2 YFSETQ. This CDR3 is built from 16 residues. The germline V and J ends were trimmed by 0 bases and 0 bases, with 7 bases remaining between them. DNA of the CDR3: TGCGCCAGCAGCTTGGGTAGGCCCTCTGGGGCCAACGTCCTGACTTTC. Protein sequence: CASSLGRPSGANVLTF.

This chain uses TRBV30 with TRBJ2-7; 9 nucleotides line up with TRBD2. The CDR3 totals 17 residues. Germline assignment: CDR1 GTSNPN and CDR2 SVGIG (reference sequence). V gave up 0 bases and J gave up 1 base; unmatched junction bases: 10. DNA of the CDR3: TGTGCCTGGAGTGTACGCCTAGCGGGGTCCCTATCCTACGAGCAGTACTTC. It encodes CAWSVRLAGSLSYEQYF.

The chain carries TRBV6-6 and TRBJ1-1; D unresolved. Germline CDR1 MNHNY, CDR2 SVGAGI (reference sequence). This CDR3 is 13 amino acids long. Trimming pared 5 bases from V and 4 bases from J, leaving 11 bases between. The CDR3 sequence: CASSLDGATEAFF. The DNA of the CDR3 is TGTGCCAGCAGTCTGGACGGCGCCACTGAAGCTTTCTTT.

This chain connects TRBV11-2 to TRBJ2-5; no definite D call. The germline V gene encodes CDR1 SGHAT and CDR2 FQNNGV. V was shortened by 2 bases and J by 5 bases, with 15 bases between the two germline ends. This CDR3 region has 15 residues. CDR3 nucleotides: TGTGCCAGCAGCTTACTGGGCGTGCCCAGGGAGACCCAGTACTTC. Translation: CASSLLGVPRETQYF.

V and J are TRBV11-2 and TRBJ2-3; D is unclear. V dropped 2 bases and J dropped 4 bases, with 13 bases sitting between them. The CDR3 is made up of 15 amino acids. CDR1 and CDR2 (germline): SGHAT, FQNNGV. The DNA of the CDR3 is TGTGCCAGCAGCTTACCCTTCGGGTGGCCAGATACGCAGTATTTT. This gives the protein CASSLPFGWPDTQYF.

The chain couples TRBV30 to TRBJ1-1, with 9 positions matching TRBD1. Germline trimming cut 1 base from V and 7 bases from J; bases unmatched to any gene: 10. The CDR3 totals 15 residues. CDR1 GTSNPN and CDR2 SVGIG come from the germline V gene (reference sequence). The CDR3 nucleotides are TGTGCCTGGAGTGCTCCGGACAGGGGAGACGTTGAAGCTTTCTTT. It encodes CAWSAPDRGDVEAFF.

This chain joins TRBV2 and TRBJ1-1, with 7 bases lining up with TRBD1. J lost 3 bases, V lost 6 bases, and 4 bases had no gene match. The CDR3 is 13 residues long. The germline V gene has CDR1 SNHLY and CDR2 FYNNEI. CDR3 residues: CASRVTGDTEAFF. For the CDR3, the DNA is TGTGCCAGCAGGGTAACAGGGGACACTGAAGCTTTCTTT.

On this clone itself: This CDR3 is also generated by other DNA sequences in the sample. V usage is TRBV19 and J usage is TRBJ2-1; TRBD2 is a possible D gene (5 bases). Trimming shortened V by 5 bases and J by 4 bases, and 12 bases separated the two germline ends. CDR3 size: 14 residues. CDR1 is LNHDA, CDR2 SQIVND, per germline (reference sequence). CDR3 sequence (DNA): TGTGCCAGTAGTCGGGGAAAAGAGTACAATGAGCAGTTCTTC. Its translation: CASSRGKEYNEQFF.

This clone was seen once. This chain joins TRBV6-2 or TRBV6-3 and TRBJ2-5; D uncertain. Germline loops: CDR1 MNHEY, CDR2 SVGEGT. V lost 2 bases, J lost 7 bases, and 11 bases lay in between. CDR3 size: 13 residues. CDR3 in DNA: TGTGCCAGCAGTTACGACGCCCCGGGGACCCAGTACTTC. This gives the protein CASSYDAPGTQYF.

V and J are TRBV5-1 and TRBJ1-1; D is unclear. The CDR3 has 13 residues. V lost 0 bases and J 7 bases, leaving 10 bases between the germline ends. The germline V gene has CDR1 SGHRS and CDR2 YFSETQ. This CDR3 reads CASSLEVGIEAFF. Written as DNA, the CDR3 is TGCGCCAGCAGCTTGGAGGTGGGGATTGAAGCTTTCTTT.

This rearrangement joins TRBV5-1 to TRBJ1-1; 7 bases match TRBD1. Germline trimming cut 4 bases from V and 1 base from J; bases unmatched to any gene: 7. This CDR3 contains 15 residues. Germline values: CDR1 SGHRS, CDR2 YFSETQ. CDR3: CASSPTGQANTEAFF. CDR3 bases: TGCGCCAGCAGCCCAACCGGACAGGCGAACACTGAAGCTTTCTTT.

The chain combines TRBV10-3 with TRBJ1-2, with a tentative D call TRBD1 (6 bases). Germline CDR1 is ENHRY and CDR2 is SYGVKD. The CDR3 sequence is 14 residues long. Trimming took off 2 bases at V and 5 bases at J, with 12 bases between the two ends. CDR3 protein: CAISEGQRLYGYTF. The CDR3 nucleotides read TGTGCCATCAGTGAGGGACAGCGGCTTTATGGCTACACCTTC.

This rearrangement joins TRBV5-4 to TRBJ1-4; D remains ambiguous. The CDR3 is made up of 16 amino acids. The germline gives CDR1 SGHNT, CDR2 YYREEE (reference sequence). V lost 3 bases and J 3 bases, leaving 15 bases between the germline ends. The CDR3 loop reads CASSYDPDNSNEKLFF. The CDR3 DNA reads as TGTGCCAGCAGCTACGACCCAGACAACTCTAATGAAAAACTGTTTTTT.

The V call is TRBV5-4, the J call TRBJ1-1; D is undetermined. Germline CDR1 and CDR2: SGHNT and YYREEE (reference sequence). The V end lost 0 bases, the J end lost 2 bases, and 11 bases lay between the germline ends. The CDR3 length is 15 residues. CDR3 sequence: CASSLAGSGNTEAFF. The CDR3 nucleotides are TGTGCCAGCAGCTTGGCCGGCTCCGGTAACACTGAAGCTTTCTTT.

The J gene is TRBJ2-1, the V gene TRBV5-4; tentative D call: TRBD1 (5 bases). CDR1 is SGHNT and CDR2 is YYREEE in the germline V gene (reference sequence). V was shortened by 4 bases and J by 2 bases, with 10 bases between the two germline ends. The CDR3 contains 14 residues. CDR3 sequence (DNA): TGTGCCAGCAGCCCCGAGACAGCCTACAATGAGCAGTTCTTC. It translates to CASSPETAYNEQFF.

The genes are TRBV19 and TRBJ2-3, with 9 bases identical to TRBD1. The CDR3 extends over 15 amino acids. Germline CDR1 is LNHDA and CDR2 is SQIVND (reference sequence). V shed 4 bases, J shed 6 bases, and the junction held 8 bases outside the gene matches. The CDR3 here is CASSSIGQGFDTQYF. The CDR3 nucleotides are TGTGCCAGTAGTAGTATAGGACAGGGGTTTGATACGCAGTATTTT. Looking up the rest from reference TRBV19 and TRBJ2-3 gives the full variable domain: DGGITQSPKYLFRKEGQNVTLSCEQNLNHDAMYWYRQDPGQGLRLIYYSQIVNDFQKGDIAEGYSVSREKKESFPLTVTSAQKNPTAFYLCASSSIGQGFDTQYFGPGTRLTVL.

About this clone itself: Other DNA sequences within the sample encode an identical CDR3. The V and J genes are TRBV5-1 and TRBJ1-3; no clear D. The ends were cut back, 5 bases at V and 0 bases at J, with 9 bases in the middle. Germline V gene lookup returns CDR1 SGHRS and CDR2 YFSETQ. CDR3 length: 14 amino acids. The DNA for the CDR3 is TGCGCCAGCAGAGACGGATTCTCTGGAAACACCATATATTTT. Protein sequence: CASRDGFSGNTIYF.

This clone was found a few times. The same CDR3 arises from other DNA sequences in this sample as well. V gene TRBV18 combines with J gene TRBJ1-1; D remains ambiguous. The CDR3 covers 14 residues. Trimming left V 2 bases short and J 1 base short, with 8 bases between. CDR1 and CDR2 (germline): KGHSH, LQKENI. CDR3 nucleotides: TGTGCCAGCTCACCAGGGATCCAGAACACTGAAGCTTTCTTT. This encodes CASSPGIQNTEAFF.

The rearrangement links TRBV3-1 (or the pseudogene TRBV3-2) to TRBJ2-2; 13 bases are shared with TRBD2. The CDR3 sequence is 17 residues long. J gave up 1 base and V 4 bases, and 3 bases lay outside the gene matches. Germline values: CDR1 LGHDT, CDR2 YNNKEL (reference sequence). This CDR3 reads CASSRGLAGVNTGELFF. DNA of the CDR3: TGTGCCAGCAGCCGAGGACTAGCGGGAGTGAACACCGGGGAGCTGTTTTTT.

J is TRBJ2-5 and V is TRBV3-1 (or the pseudogene TRBV3-2); 8 bases map to TRBD2. This CDR3 region has 16 residues. The germline V gene has CDR1 LGHDT and CDR2 YNNKEL (reference sequence). Trimming took 4 bases from V and 5 from J; bases not matched to a gene: 12. The chain's CDR3 is CASSPNSGRRSETQYF. CDR3 nucleotides: TGTGCCAGCAGCCCTAACAGCGGGAGAAGGTCGGAGACCCAGTACTTC.

This clone was counted a single time. The chain combines TRBV10-3 with TRBJ2-3; possibly TRBD1 or TRBD2 for D (5 bases each). Germline values: CDR1 ENHRY, CDR2 SYGVKD. The CDR3 has 12 amino acids. The V gene lost 10 bases and the J gene lost 4 bases, with 12 bases spanning the gap. The CDR3 region is CASGTDSDTQYF. The CDR3 coding sequence is TGTGCCAGTGGGACCGACTCAGATACGCAGTATTTT.

In its sample, this clone was seen once. The chain has TRBV4-1 and TRBJ1-1; TRBD1 is a possible D gene (5 bases). Trimming took off 4 bases at V and 2 bases at J, with 11 bases between the two ends. This CDR3 has 14 residues. Germline-derived CDR1 and CDR2 are MGHRA and YSYEKL. DNA of the CDR3: TGCGCCAGCAGCCCGTCACAGGTTAACACTGAAGCTTTCTTT. Translating gives CASSPSQVNTEAFF.

The chain has TRBV6-1 and TRBJ1-5; D not resolved. The CDR3 length is 13 residues. The V gene lost 1 base and the J gene lost 7 bases, with 8 bases spanning the gap. The germline V gene encodes CDR1 MNHNS and CDR2 SASEGT. The CDR3 loop reads CASSEVEGQPQHF. Written as DNA, the CDR3 is TGTGCCAGCAGTGAAGTAGAGGGACAGCCCCAGCATTTT.

This clone was found a few times. V and J are TRBV12-3 or TRBV12-4 and TRBJ2-3; D is undetermined. This CDR3 is built from 13 residues. Trimming removed 6 bases at V and 0 bases at J, with 7 bases between. This CDR3 is CASRTDSTDTQYF. In DNA form, the CDR3 reads TGTGCCAGCAGGACCGACAGCACAGATACGCAGTATTTT.

This clone was found once. The chain links TRBV19 to TRBJ2-3; TRBD2 matches at 11 bases. With 6 bases clipped from V and 0 bases from J, the junction kept 2 bases outside the gene matches. The germline CDR1 and CDR2 sequences are LNHDA and SQIVND (reference sequence). This CDR3 has 15 amino acids. CDR3 sequence: CASRRLAGSTDTQYF. The CDR3, as DNA: TGTGCCAGTAGGAGACTAGCGGGGAGCACAGATACGCAGTATTTT.

The chain recombines TRBV5-1 with TRBJ2-1; TRBD1 or TRBD2 may be the D gene (5 bases each). V lost 0 bases and J lost 8, with 18 bases in between. The germline V gene encodes CDR1 SGHRS and CDR2 YFSETQ. This CDR3 is 16 amino acids long. CDR3 loop: CASSLGAGTRGDEQFF. Here the CDR3 DNA reads TGCGCCAGCAGCTTGGGGGCCGGGACCCGGGGCGATGAGCAGTTCTTC.